This entry lists 28 T cell receptor beta chains sequenced from one sample in a study of CD4 T cells in relation to SARS-CoV-2 and coronaviruses. No antigen has been assigned to these receptors. The method was immunoSEQ multiplex PCR; TCRdb's version includes in-frame clones alone and lacks a portion of them. The data contain tens of thousands of clones, 75% to 85% of them singletons. Specimen: memory CD4+ T cells from PBMCs, cultured in vitro. The receptors come from an adult with COVID-19.

The chain carries TRBV5-4 and TRBJ2-3; 8 bases map to TRBD2. The germline gives CDR1 SGHNT, CDR2 YYREEE (reference sequence). The CDR3 runs to 17 residues. V was clipped by 4 bases and J by 0 bases; unmatched bases: 10. The CDR3 nucleotides are TGTGCCAGCAGCCCCGGGAGGGCCATTGGTAGCACAGATACGCAGTATTTT. This sequence encodes CASSPGRAIGSTDTQYF.

This chain connects TRBV19 to TRBJ2-2; D unclear. Germline CDR1 and CDR2: LNHDA and SQIVND (reference sequence). V lost 4 bases, J lost 5 bases, and 11 bases lay in between. The CDR3 is made up of 14 amino acids. CDR3 protein: CASSSNSVTGELFF. In DNA form, the CDR3 reads TGTGCCAGTAGTAGCAATTCAGTGACCGGGGAGCTGTTTTTT.

The chain combines TRBV5-6 with TRBJ1-2, with D unresolved. With 0 bases removed from V and 1 base from J, the gap between germline ends came to 10 bases. CDR1 SGHDT and CDR2 YYEEEE come from the germline V gene. The CDR3 contains 15 residues. The CDR3 region is CASSLAVTINYGYTF. The CDR3 bases are TGTGCCAGCAGCTTGGCAGTCACTATTAACTATGGCTACACCTTC.

This chain uses TRBV3-1 (or the pseudogene TRBV3-2) with TRBJ1-2; D is undetermined. From germline, CDR1 is LGHDT and CDR2 YNNKEL (reference sequence). This CDR3 is built from 13 residues. The V end lost 3 bases, the J end lost 8 bases, and 13 bases lay between the germline ends. The CDR3 region has the DNA TGTGCCAGCAGCCACAGCAGGAACGGAGGCTACACCTTC. Translation gives CASSHSRNGGYTF.

The rearrangement links TRBV11-3 to TRBJ2-6, with a weak D call TRBD2 (6 bases). Trimming pared 1 base from V and 4 bases from J, leaving 11 bases between. This CDR3 contains 16 residues. Germline V lookup: CDR1 SGHNT, CDR2 YENEEA. The DNA for the CDR3 is TGTGCCAGCAGCTTAGGGGGGGTTGCCGGGGCCAACGTCCTGACTTTC. Its translation is CASSLGGVAGANVLTF. The whole variable domain, remainder taken from reference TRBV11-3 and TRBJ2-6, is EAGVVQSPRYKIIEKKQPVAFWCNPISGHNTLYWYLQNLGQGPELLIRYENEEAVDDSQLPKDRFSAERLKGVDSTLKIQPAELGDSAVYLCASSLGGVAGANVLTFGAGSRLTVL.

The rearrangement links TRBV27 to TRBJ1-5, with unresolved D. The CDR3 is 17 residues long. The ends were cut back, 5 bases at V and 0 bases at J, with 17 bases in the middle. Germline assignment: CDR1 MNHEY and CDR2 SMNVEV (reference sequence). CDR3 bases: TGTGCCAGCAGTCCCACACCGCAAAGGTATAGCAATCAGCCCCAGCATTTT. This sequence encodes CASSPTPQRYSNQPQHF.

V and J are TRBV28 and TRBJ1-2; no clear D gene. CDR1 is MDHEN and CDR2 is SYDVKM in the germline V gene. V was clipped by 6 bases and J by 0 bases, with 8 bases between them. This CDR3 is built from 13 residues. The CDR3 DNA follows: TGTGCCAGCAGGGACCCGACTAACTATGGCTACACCTTC. Translating it yields CASRDPTNYGYTF.

The chain uses TRBV5-5 and TRBJ2-7; tentatively, D is TRBD1 (6 bases). CDR1 SGHKS and CDR2 YYEKEE come from the germline V gene (reference sequence). V was clipped by 0 bases and J by 3 bases, with 13 bases between them. The CDR3 sequence is 15 residues long. CDR3 DNA sequence: TGTGCCAGCAGCTTGGGGCAGGGGCCCAACTACGAGCAGTACTTC. Translating gives CASSLGQGPNYEQYF.

The genes are TRBV28 and TRBJ1-5; D may be TRBD1 (6 bases). This CDR3 spans 15 amino acids. Germline V lookup: CDR1 MDHEN, CDR2 SYDVKM. Trimming removed 4 bases from V and 3 bases from J, with 13 bases in between. CDR3 DNA: TGTGCCAGCAGTTACCATACAGGGAACAATCAGCCCCAGCATTTT. Amino acids: CASSYHTGNNQPQHF. The full variable domain, in which reference TRBV28 and TRBJ1-5 provide the parts outside the CDR3, is DVKVTQSSRYLVKRTGEKVFLECVQDMDHENMFWYRQDPGLGLRLIYFSYDVKMKEKGDIPEGYSVSREKKERFSLILESASTNQTSMYLCASSYHTGNNQPQHFGDGTRLSIL.

The chain employs TRBV5-4 and TRBJ1-2, with D possibly being TRBD1 (5 bases). Germline assignment: CDR1 SGHNT and CDR2 YYREEE (reference sequence). Deletions cut 3 bases from V and 4 bases from J, with 16 bases between. The CDR3 has 15 amino acids. The CDR3 loop is CASSSGMAAGYGYTF. CDR3 coding DNA: TGTGCCAGCAGCTCAGGGATGGCGGCAGGCTATGGCTACACCTTC.

The V gene is TRBV5-4, the J gene TRBJ2-2, with D tentatively TRBD2 (6 bases). The CDR3 runs 14 residues. Germline loops: CDR1 SGHNT, CDR2 YYREEE (reference sequence). Trimming left V 7 bases short and J 7 bases short, with 17 bases between. The CDR3 sequence is CASGPGGTNGELFF. The CDR3 nucleotides are TGTGCCAGCGGGCCCGGCGGGACCAACGGGGAGCTGTTTTTT.

The rearrangement joins TRBV5-1 to TRBJ2-7; the match to TRBD1 covers 8 bases. The J segment lost 2 bases and the V segment lost 6 bases, leaving 7 bases of the junction unmatched. The CDR3 covers 14 residues. Germline assignment: CDR1 SGHRS and CDR2 YFSETQ. This CDR3 reads CASNTQGGPYEQYF. The DNA for the CDR3 is TGCGCCAGCAACACACAGGGGGGACCCTACGAGCAGTACTTC.

The chain combines TRBV7-3 with TRBJ2-3; D is undetermined. The CDR3 length is 12 residues. Trimming shortened V by 9 bases and J by 2 bases, and 9 bases separated the two germline ends. Per the germline V gene, CDR1 is SGHTA and CDR2 is FQGTGA. The CDR3 here is CARRRYTDTQYF. As DNA, the CDR3 is TGTGCCAGGCGACGGTACACAGATACGCAGTATTTT.

The chain links TRBV28 to TRBJ2-7; perhaps TRBD1 as D (5 bases). V was shortened by 6 bases and J by 0 bases, with 24 bases between the two germline ends. Germline V gene sequence: CDR1 MDHEN, CDR2 SYDVKM. The CDR3 extends over 18 amino acids. CDR3 protein: CASRPRTLLKMLSYEQYF. The CDR3 DNA reads TGTGCCAGCAGACCCCGGACACTCCTCAAAATGCTCTCCTACGAGCAGTACTTC.

This sequence joins TRBV7-9 and TRBJ1-1, with D uncertain. The CDR3 runs 12 residues. Deletions cut 5 bases from V and 4 bases from J, with 8 bases between. In germline, CDR1 is SEHNR, CDR2 FQNEAQ (reference sequence). CDR3 DNA sequence: TGTGCCAGCAGCCACGGCGGCACTGAAGCTTTCTTT. Translated, it gives CASSHGGTEAFF.

The chain is built from TRBV7-9 and TRBJ2-1; TRBD2 matches at 8 bases. CDR3 length: 14 residues. V trimming: 7 bases; J trimming: 7 bases; junction bases outside the gene matches: 9. The germline CDR1 and CDR2 sequences are SEHNR and FQNEAQ (reference sequence). CDR3 bases: TGTGCCAGCAAAGCGGGACTAGGCTTTAATGAGCAGTTCTTC. Translated: CASKAGLGFNEQFF.

The V and J genes are TRBV5-4 and TRBJ2-3; 15 nucleotides agree with TRBD2. The CDR3 is 16 amino acids. The trim removed 4 bases at V and 5 bases at J, leaving 5 bases unmatched. Germline CDR1 and CDR2: SGHNT and YYREEE (reference sequence). CDR3 sequence (DNA): TGTGCCAGCAGCCTAAGGACTAGCGGGAGGGTAGATACGCAGTATTTT. Encoded protein: CASSLRTSGRVDTQYF.

CDR3 nucleotides: TGTGCCAGCAGCTCGGGACTAGCGGGAGCAGAGACCCAGTACTTC. This gives the protein CASSSGLAGAETQYF. This chain uses TRBV7-7 with TRBJ2-5; 14 bases are shared with TRBD2. Germline CDR1 SSHAT, CDR2 FNYEAQ (reference sequence). V was clipped by 4 bases and J by 4 bases; unmatched bases: 2. CDR3 size: 15 residues. The full variable domain, in which reference TRBV7-7 and TRBJ2-5 provide the parts outside the CDR3, is GAGVSQSPRYKVTKRGQDVTLRCDPISSHATLYWYQQALGQGPEFLTYFNYEAQPDKSGLPSDRFSAERPEGSISTLTIQRTEQRDSAMYRCASSSGLAGAETQYFGPGTRLLVL.

The chain carries TRBV28 and TRBJ2-3; 10 bases fit TRBD2. This CDR3 is 19 amino acids long. The germline CDR1 and CDR2 sequences are MDHEN and SYDVKM. Germline trimming cut 6 bases from V and 0 bases from J; bases unmatched to any gene: 15. CDR3 nucleotides: TGTGCCAGCAGCCGCTTCTCACAGAGGACTAGCGGAAGCACAGATACGCAGTATTTT. Its translation: CASSRFSQRTSGSTDTQYF.

V and J are TRBV5-6 and TRBJ2-1; either TRBD1 or TRBD2 may fit D (5 bases each). CDR3 length: 17 amino acids. V was pared by 0 bases and J by 5 bases, with 18 bases between. In germline, CDR1 is SGHDT, CDR2 YYEEEE. CDR3 region: CASSLDRDPLGDNEQFF. CDR3 sequence (DNA): TGTGCCAGCAGCTTGGACCGGGACCCCCTAGGGGACAATGAGCAGTTCTTC. The full variable domain, completed using reference TRBV5-6 and TRBJ2-1, is DAGVTQSPTHLIKTRGQQVTLRCSPKSGHDTVSWYQQALGQGPQFIFQYYEEEERQRGNFPDRFSGHQFPNYSSELNVNALLLGDSALYLCASSLDRDPLGDNEQFFGPGTRLTVL.

A few counts support this clone. The chain links TRBV6-5 to TRBJ1-6; D is uncertain. Germline V lookup: CDR1 MNHEY, CDR2 SVGAGI. The CDR3 length is 15 residues. V lost 0 bases to trimming and J lost 4 bases, with 7 bases between them. The CDR3 region has the DNA TGTGCCAGCAGTTACTCTGGTCGTTATAATTCACCCCTCCACTTT. Amino acid sequence: CASSYSGRYNSPLHF.

The V gene is TRBV7-2, the J gene TRBJ1-5, with D possibly TRBD1 on 6 matching bases. The CDR3 is 13 residues long. V lost 2 bases to trimming and J lost 4 bases, with 6 bases between them. Germline CDR1 SGHTA, CDR2 FQGNSA. The CDR3 spells CASSLTGNQPQHF. CDR3 sequence (DNA): TGTGCCAGCAGCTTAACAGGGAATCAGCCCCAGCATTTT.

CDR3 residues: CASSSTSGPYNEQFF. The CDR3 DNA reads TGTGCCAGCAGCTCAACTAGCGGTCCCTACAATGAGCAGTTCTTC. V usage is TRBV5-4 and J usage is TRBJ2-1; 8 nucleotides match TRBD2. V was pared by 3 bases and J by 2 bases, with 4 bases of the junction left unmatched. The CDR3 runs to 15 residues. Germline assignment: CDR1 SGHNT and CDR2 YYREEE (reference sequence).

This clone was seen once. In DNA, the CDR3 is TGTGCCAGCAGCTTAACGAGGGCTAGCTCGCAGTTCTTC. Residues: CASSLTRASSQFF. The rearrangement joins TRBV7-3 to TRBJ2-1; tentatively, D is TRBD2 (5 bases). Germline CDR1 and CDR2: SGHTA and FQGTGA. With 0 bases removed from V and 12 bases from J, the gap between germline ends came to 12 bases. There are 13 residues in the CDR3.

The chain has TRBV7-2 and TRBJ1-2, with 9 nucleotides matching TRBD1. This CDR3 region has 16 residues. Germline CDR1 SGHTA, CDR2 FQGNSA. The V segment lost 0 bases and the J segment 3 bases; nucleotides outside the gene matches: 5. CDR3 coding DNA: TGTGCCAGCAGCTTAGCCGCCGGGACAGGGTACTATGGCTACACCTTC. Translating it yields CASSLAAGTGYYGYTF.

This clone was seen only once. This chain uses TRBV6-4 with TRBJ1-2; possibly TRBD1 for D (5 bases). The germline gives CDR1 MRHNA, CDR2 SNTAGT. This CDR3 is 14 amino acids long. V was trimmed by 6 bases and J by 0 bases, leaving 11 bases between them. CDR3 loop: CASSHGDANYGYTF. CDR3 nucleotides: TGTGCCAGCAGCCATGGGGACGCTAACTATGGCTACACCTTC.

V is TRBV18 and J is TRBJ1-4; a possible D gene is TRBD1 (6 bases). V gave up 4 bases and J gave up 6 bases, with 15 bases separating them. CDR3 length equals 15 residues. Germline CDR1 is KGHSH and CDR2 is LQKENI. CDR3 sequence (DNA): TGTGCCAGCTCACAGAACCAGGGGATGGATGAAAAACTGTTTTTT. This codes for CASSQNQGMDEKLFF.

The count of this clone is one. V usage is TRBV3-1 (or the pseudogene TRBV3-2) and J usage is TRBJ2-3; the D is unclear. Germline assignment: CDR1 LGHDT and CDR2 YNNKEL (reference sequence). CDR3 length: 14 amino acids. V lost 0 bases and J lost 7, with 11 bases in between. The DNA for the CDR3 is TGTGCCAGCAGCCAAGATCGGCTACTTTATACGCAGTATTTT. Residues: CASSQDRLLYTQYF.